One and the same sample provided the 5 T cell receptor beta chains below, sequenced in a study of regulatory T cells in long-lasting Graves disease. Time point here: persistent/refractory GD, antithyroid drugs over 5 years with positive TRAb. The TCR library used RNA extracted from PBMCs. Arm-PCR of CDR3 regions with iRepertoire HTBI primers generated TCR beta libraries. MiXCR, applied by TCRdb to the multiplex PCR reads, yields one record per CDR3 protein. The sample has approximately 380,000 distinct CDR3 sequences, roughly 20% seen once. This sample comprised peripheral blood mononuclear cells (PBMCs), obtained when the disease was refractory, from a patient treated with antithyroid drugs. The receptors stem from a female donor with Graves disease.

This clonotype was detected a few times. This chain uses TRBV29-1 with TRBJ1-1; D is uncertain. Germline-derived CDR1 and CDR2 are SQVTM and ANQGSEA. V lost 5 bases to trimming and J lost 1 base, with 8 bases between them. The CDR3 has 12 amino acids. The CDR3 DNA reads TGCAGCGTTTTTAGTGAGAACACTGAAGCTTTCTTT. This gives the protein CSVFSENTEAFF.

This clonotype was picked up many times. CDR3 nucleotide sequence: TGTGCCAGCAGTGAATTTGGGGACTATGGCTACACCTTC. Translated, it gives CASSEFGDYGYTF. This chain joins TRBV2 and TRBJ1-2; D is undetermined. Trimming pared 2 bases from V and 3 bases from J, leaving 7 bases between. The length of the CDR3 is 13 residues. CDR1 and CDR2 from the germline V gene are SNHLY and FYNNEI.

As for this clonotype: Just one base apart from a much larger clone, this may be a read error. This rearrangement joins TRBV28 to TRBJ1-2, with 8 bases identical to TRBD1. Germline-derived CDR1 and CDR2 are MDHEN and SYDVKM. Unmatched junction bases numbered 14, after V lost 7 bases and J lost 4 bases. The CDR3 runs to 16 residues. CDR3 DNA sequence: TGTGCCAGCATTTCCGGGACAGGACTATCCGGCTATGGCTACACCTTC. It translates to CASISGTGLSGYGYTF.

This clonotype has a handful of counts. The V call is TRBV20-1, the J call TRBJ2-7; 9 bases line up with TRBD2. The CDR3 has 13 residues. Germline CDR1 is DFQATT and CDR2 is SNEGSKA (reference sequence). J lost 6 bases, V lost 3 bases, and 6 bases had no gene match. CDR3 nucleotides: TGCAGTGCTAGCTGGCGGGAGGGCGGCGAGCAGTACTTC. Its translation is CSASWREGGEQYF.

The rearrangement links TRBV7-9 to TRBJ2-5; 9 positions match TRBD1. The CDR3 runs 14 residues. Germline values: CDR1 SEHNR, CDR2 FQNEAQ (reference sequence). V lost 6 bases, J lost 5 bases, and 7 bases stayed unmatched. The CDR3 spells CASRDGQGLETQYF. CDR3 nucleotide sequence: TGTGCCAGCAGAGACGGACAGGGGTTGGAGACCCAGTACTTC.